These 12 T cell receptor beta chains came from one sample sequenced in a study of cytomegalovirus exposure and HLA in healthy donors. Sequencing was performed with immunoSEQ multiplex PCR; in TCRdb, only in-frame clones are kept and a portion is missing. The table lists roughly 57,000 clones, about 92% of them singletons, with 1.5% to 2% in the top ten. Specimen: PBMCs. The source of these receptors is a young woman in good health and CMV-seropositive.

The chain uses TRBV7-2 and TRBJ2-1; 10 bases match TRBD2. V lost 6 bases, J lost 8 bases, and 16 bases stayed unmatched. The germline gives CDR1 SGHTA, CDR2 FQGNSA. The CDR3 spans 17 residues. CDR3 amino acids: CASSSPGGLAGAYEQFF. CDR3 bases: TGTGCCAGCAGTTCTCCGGGCGGGCTAGCGGGGGCCTATGAGCAGTTCTTC.

The J gene is TRBJ1-5, the V gene TRBV2; tentative D call: TRBD1 (6 bases). V dropped 6 bases and J dropped 4 bases, with 16 bases sitting between them. The CDR3 totals 15 residues. CDR1 and CDR2 (germline): SNHLY, FYNNEI. The CDR3 sequence: CASRILQGTNQPQHF. In nucleotides, the CDR3 is TGTGCCAGCAGGATTCTCCAGGGGACAAATCAGCCCCAGCATTTT.

The chain carries TRBV10-2 and TRBJ2-1; TRBD2 matches 10 bases. With V trimmed by 0 bases and J by 5 bases, 10 bases remained unmatched. This CDR3 has 18 amino acids. The germline CDR1 and CDR2 sequences are WSHSY and SAAADI. In DNA, the CDR3 is TGCGCCAGCAGTGAGTCGAGGCTAGCGGGGGCCAAAAACAATGAGCAGTTCTTC. Its translation: CASSESRLAGAKNNEQFF.

The chain recombines TRBV6-1 with TRBJ2-3, with D tentatively TRBD2 (7 bases). The CDR3 totals 15 residues. The germline V and J ends were trimmed by 0 bases and 7 bases, with 14 bases remaining between them. Germline lookup yields CDR1 MNHNS and CDR2 SASEGT. CDR3: CASSEAGGGGNTQYF. DNA for the CDR3: TGTGCCAGCAGTGAAGCGGGAGGCGGGGGCAATACGCAGTATTTT.

In this sample, this clone turned up once. This sequence joins TRBV4-3 and TRBJ1-2, with D possibly matching TRBD1 (5 bases). The CDR3 is 16 residues long. Germline lookup yields CDR1 LGHNA and CDR2 YSLEER. The ends were cut back, 0 bases at V and 7 bases at J, with 18 bases in the middle. The CDR3: CASSQDMSSGTTGYTF. CDR3 sequence (DNA): TGCGCCAGCAGCCAAGATATGTCGTCGGGGACTACTGGCTACACCTTC.

This chain joins TRBV2 and TRBJ2-5; D is perhaps TRBD1 (6 bases). Germline CDR1 SNHLY, CDR2 FYNNEI. The length of the CDR3 is 14 residues. Trimming stripped 5 bases from V and 1 base from J, with 11 bases between. The CDR3 region has the DNA TGTGCCAGCAGTACGGGACATTCCCAAGAGACCCAGTACTTC. Residues: CASSTGHSQETQYF.

This chain connects TRBV7-9 to TRBJ2-7; 7 bases are shared with TRBD1. J lost 4 bases, V lost 6 bases, and 12 bases had no gene match. CDR3 length: 15 amino acids. Germline CDR1 and CDR2: SEHNR and FQNEAQ (reference sequence). The CDR3 protein is CASSPPGQRPYEQYF. CDR3 nucleotides: TGTGCCAGCAGTCCTCCGGGACAGAGACCATACGAGCAGTACTTC.

The chain combines TRBV5-1 with TRBJ2-3; TRBD2 aligns across 9 bases. V shed 5 bases, J shed 2 bases, and the junction held 3 bases outside the gene matches. The V gene's germline CDR1 is SGHRS and CDR2 YFSETQ. The CDR3 has 14 amino acids. The DNA of the CDR3 is TGCGCCAGCAGTCTAGCGGGGATCACAGATACGCAGTATTTT. Translated, it gives CASSLAGITDTQYF.

The chain recombines TRBV25-1 with TRBJ2-3; TRBD2 matches at 9 bases. Trimming removed 3 bases from V and 4 bases from J; junction bases left unmatched: 8. This CDR3 comprises 16 residues. CDR1 MGHDK and CDR2 SYGVNS come from the germline V gene. The CDR3 region is CASSDLPGLAPDTQYF. CDR3 DNA: TGTGCCAGCAGTGATCTCCCGGGACTAGCCCCAGATACGCAGTATTTT.

This rearrangement joins TRBV6-5 to TRBJ1-5, with TRBD1 as a possible D gene (5 bases). The CDR3 runs to 14 residues. Deletions cut 7 bases from V and 1 base from J, with 11 bases between. The germline V gene has CDR1 MNHEY and CDR2 SVGAGI. The CDR3 region is CASTRQGSNQPQHF. CDR3 nucleotide sequence: TGTGCCAGCACGCGCCAGGGAAGCAATCAGCCCCAGCATTTT.

J is TRBJ2-2 and V is TRBV9; TRBD2 matches 9 bases. The V and J ends lost 4 bases and 4 bases, in that order; junction bases with no gene match: 11. The CDR3 runs to 17 residues. Germline-derived CDR1 and CDR2 are SGDLS and YYNGEE. DNA for the CDR3: TGTGCCAGCAGCTCCAGGGCGGGGGGGCTTTCCACCGGGGAGCTGTTTTTT. It codes for CASSSRAGGLSTGELFF.

J is TRBJ1-2 and V is TRBV4-3, with a possible D match to TRBD1 (5 bases). Germline V gives CDR1 LGHNA, CDR2 YSLEER. The V end was cut by 4 bases, the J end by 4 bases, with 19 bases between. The CDR3 is 16 amino acids. The CDR3 DNA sequence: TGCGCCAGCAGCCCTCAGGAGGGGTCCGGTGGCTATGGCTACACCTTC. It encodes CASSPQEGSGGYGYTF.